The table lists the clone carrying this T cell receptor (beta chain) with many counts. The antigen is undetermined. Amplification of TCR beta CDR3 regions used RNA as the template. First-round RT-PCR of the TCR CDR3 relied on the HTBI primer set. TCRdb fed the multiplex PCR reads into MiXCR, producing one record per CDR3 protein. This sample yields about 300,000 distinct CDR3 sequences, of which over 15% are seen a single time; 33% belongs to the top ten. These data belong to a study of T cells in Graves' hyperthyroidism and ophthalmopathy. The study's findings and limits: Among clonotypes expanded in thyroid above 0.001, most were also found in blood. The model identified upcoming ophthalmopathy a median roughly 6.5 months ahead of onset.

Patients were aged 18 to 65, had disease duration under 2 months, and had newly diagnosed hyperthyroidism. Germline assignment: CDR1 SGHTA and CDR2 FQGTGA. The CDR3 totals 13 residues. Trimming took 5 bases from V and 6 from J, leaving 10 bases between them. The chain combines TRBV7-3 with TRBJ2-2; no clear D gene. Sequencing used blood. The clonotype originates from a young man with Graves' hyperthyroidism. The CDR3 sequence: CASSPRFSGELFF. For the CDR3, the DNA is TGTGCCAGCAGCCCAAGATTTTCCGGGGAGCTGTTTTTT. Full variable domain (remainder filled in from reference TRBV7-3 and TRBJ2-2): GAGVSQTPSNKVTEKGKYVELRCDPISGHTALYWYRQSLGQGPEFLIYFQGTGAADDSGLPNDRFFAVRPEGSVSTLKIQRTERGDSAVYLCASSPRFSGELFFGEGSRLTVL.